The entry that follows covers one T cell receptor beta chain sequence. This entry belongs to a study of shared clonotypes between healthy human individuals. The V gene's germline CDR1 is SGHTA and CDR2 FQGTGA. V was clipped by 5 bases and J by 5 bases, with 15 bases between them. This CDR3 comprises 14 residues. The repertoire was sequenced with immunoSEQ multiplex PCR; TCRdb's copy has only in-frame clones and lacks some. The sample lists 100,000 or so clones; about 72% were seen once. The sequenced material came from memory CD8+ T cells sorted from blood. Described subset: CD45RO+ cells pooled with CCR7-negative TemRA cells. V is TRBV7-3 and J is TRBJ1-1; D might be TRBD1 (5 bases). The sequence derives from a woman in her twenties or thirties in good health. The CDR3 nucleotides are TGTGCCAGCAGCCGTAGGGGTCGACAAACTGAAGCTTTCTTT. Protein sequence: CASSRRGRQTEAFF.